This entry lists 24 T cell receptor beta chains sequenced from one sample in a study of blood T cell repertoires in COVID-19. Some clones are missing from TCRdb's copy, which holds only in-frame ones; the method was immunoSEQ multiplex PCR. The top ten clones hold approximately 3.5% of a sample with approximately 350,000 clones, around 90% of them seen once. The specimen sequenced was peripheral blood. The receptors were gathered from a woman aged 18-29 years who had recovered from COVID-19.

The chain combines TRBV6-5 with TRBJ2-3; 8 bases line up with TRBD1. Trimming removed 5 bases from V and 8 bases from J; junction bases left unmatched: 9. CDR1 and CDR2 (germline): MNHEY, SVGAGI. This CDR3 has 14 amino acids. CDR3 amino acids: CASSPRQGISTQYF. For the CDR3, the DNA is TGTGCCAGCAGTCCTAGACAGGGGATAAGTACGCAGTATTTT.

The V call is TRBV27, the J call TRBJ2-2; 9 bases line up with TRBD2. The CDR3 runs to 18 residues. The V and J ends lost 7 bases and 5 bases, in that order; junction bases with no gene match: 17. Looked up from germline, CDR1 is MNHEY and CDR2 is SMNVEV (reference sequence). DNA of the CDR3: TGTGCCAGCAACCCACGAGTAGCGGGAGTCTGGGGTACCGGGGAGCTGTTTTTT. Protein sequence: CASNPRVAGVWGTGELFF.

This chain joins TRBV5-4 and TRBJ1-1; D gene unclear. The CDR3 has 15 residues. V was trimmed by 1 base and J by 0 bases, leaving 10 bases between them. Germline V gene data show CDR1 as SGHNT and CDR2 as YYREEE (reference sequence). The CDR3 DNA sequence: TGTGCCAGCAGCTTGTTCTCCGTTCTGAACACTGAAGCTTTCTTT. Protein: CASSLFSVLNTEAFF.

This chain joins TRBV6-5 and TRBJ1-2; 9 positions match TRBD1. Losses at the gene ends were 6 bases for V and 5 bases for J; bases not matched to a gene: 7. Germline-derived CDR1 and CDR2 are MNHEY and SVGAGI. The CDR3 contains 14 residues. The CDR3 region is CASSRDRVWYGYTF. As DNA, the CDR3 is TGTGCCAGCAGCCGGGACAGGGTGTGGTATGGCTACACCTTC.

This clone was found once. This chain connects TRBV4-1 to TRBJ2-2, with 7 bases matching TRBD2. The V gene end was trimmed by 1 base and the J gene end by 0 bases; junction bases not matched to a gene: 2. In germline, CDR1 is MGHRA, CDR2 YSYEKL. The CDR3 has 16 amino acids. In DNA, the CDR3 is TGCGCCAGCAGCCAAGGAAGCGGGACGAACACCGGGGAGCTGTTTTTT. Amino acid sequence: CASSQGSGTNTGELFF.

CDR3 nucleotides: TGTGCCAGCAGTTTAAGGGCTAGCGAGTACAATGAGCAGTTCTTC. Translated: CASSLRASEYNEQFF. The chain carries TRBV27 and TRBJ2-1, with TRBD2 as a possible D gene (6 bases). There are 15 residues in the CDR3. Germline V gene sequence: CDR1 MNHEY, CDR2 SMNVEV (reference sequence). V was pared by 2 bases and J by 4 bases, with 12 bases between.

The V call is TRBV7-2, the J call TRBJ1-1; no clear D. Germline-derived CDR1 and CDR2 are SGHTA and FQGNSA. The ends were cut back, 3 bases at V and 7 bases at J, with 15 bases in the middle. This CDR3 comprises 14 residues. CDR3 sequence (DNA): TGTGCCAGCAGCTTGGCAGTGATGGGAGGTGAAGCTTTCTTT. Its protein product is CASSLAVMGGEAFF.

V gene TRBV10-3 combines with J gene TRBJ2-2; weak D call: TRBD2 (6 bases). Trimming stripped 4 bases from V and 6 bases from J, with 9 bases between. The germline V gene encodes CDR1 ENHRY and CDR2 SYGVKD. The length of the CDR3 is 13 residues. CDR3 in amino acids: CAISVGGPGELFF. The CDR3 DNA is TGTGCCATCAGTGTAGGAGGGCCCGGGGAGCTGTTTTTT.

This chain joins TRBV13 and TRBJ2-2; possible D gene TRBD2, 5 bases. The CDR3 covers 13 residues. Trimming shortened V by 6 bases and J by 5 bases, and 10 bases separated the two germline ends. The V gene's germline CDR1 is PRHDT and CDR2 FYEKMQ (reference sequence). This chain's CDR3 is CASRRGLTGELFF. The CDR3 coding sequence is TGTGCCAGCAGACGAGGACTTACCGGGGAGCTGTTTTTT.

The chain joins TRBV6-1 to TRBJ2-1, with 10 bases fitting TRBD1. V gave up 6 bases and J gave up 6 bases; unmatched junction bases: 8. CDR3 length equals 15 residues. Germline values: CDR1 MNHNS, CDR2 SASEGT. CDR3 region: CASSSRQGAPNEQFF. The CDR3 DNA reads TGTGCCAGCAGCTCCCGACAGGGGGCCCCCAATGAGCAGTTCTTC.

The J gene is TRBJ1-3, the V gene TRBV27, with D hard to call. The length of the CDR3 is 13 residues. The germline V and J ends were trimmed by 5 bases and 0 bases, with 5 bases remaining between them. Looked up from germline, CDR1 is MNHEY and CDR2 is SMNVEV (reference sequence). The CDR3 nucleotides are TGTGCCAGCAGTCCCCTCTCTGGAAACACCATATATTTT. This encodes CASSPLSGNTIYF.

This clone has just one count. V gene TRBV6-2 or TRBV6-3 combines with J gene TRBJ2-5; D gene unclear. The V end lost 1 base, the J end lost 1 base, and 10 bases lay between the germline ends. CDR1 is MNHEY and CDR2 is SVGEGT in the germline V gene. The CDR3 runs to 15 residues. The CDR3 loop is CASSYFADLQETQYF. The DNA of the CDR3 is TGTGCCAGCAGTTACTTTGCGGATCTCCAAGAGACCCAGTACTTC.

About this clone: The junction departs from germline at one end; a sequencing error may be responsible. The chain employs TRBV19 and TRBJ2-1, with D unclear. CDR1 and CDR2 (germline): LNHDA, SQIVND (reference sequence). The CDR3 contains 9 residues. CDR3 DNA: TGTGCCAGTTACAAAGAGCAGTTCTTC. Amino acids: CASYKEQFF.

The chain combines TRBV20-1 with TRBJ2-1; D might be TRBD2 (6 bases). The CDR3 is 11 amino acids. Trimming removed 7 bases from V and 6 bases from J, with 10 bases in between. Germline lookup yields CDR1 DFQATT and CDR2 SNEGSKA (reference sequence). The CDR3 DNA reads as TGCAGTGTCAGACTAGTCAATGAGCAGTTCTTC. Translated, it gives CSVRLVNEQFF.

The J gene is TRBJ1-3, the V gene TRBV29-1, with a tentative D call TRBD1 (5 bases). The CDR3 has 13 residues. Germline lookup yields CDR1 SQVTM and CDR2 ANQGSEA. The V end was cut by 6 bases, the J end by 8 bases, with 17 bases between. In nucleotides, the CDR3 is TGCAGCGTGGGGCGGGGGAGCAGAGACACCATATATTTT. It translates to CSVGRGSRDTIYF. The full variable domain, rest sourced from reference TRBV29-1 and TRBJ1-3, is SAVISQKPSRDICQRGTSLTIQCQVDSQVTMMFWYRQQPGQSLTLIATANQGSEATYESGFVIDKFPISRPNLTFSTLTVSNMSPEDSSIYLCSVGRGSRDTIYFGEGSWLTVV.

The chain combines TRBV15 with TRBJ2-3; perhaps TRBD1 as D (6 bases). V lost 2 bases and J lost 6, with 6 bases in between. Germline CDR1 LNHNV, CDR2 YYDKDF (reference sequence). The CDR3 spans 12 residues. The CDR3 sequence: CATSRRGDTQYF. CDR3 nucleotides: TGTGCCACCAGCAGAAGGGGGGATACGCAGTATTTT.

The chain recombines TRBV4-3 with TRBJ2-1; a possible D gene is TRBD2 (6 bases). This CDR3 region has 15 residues. Germline CDR1 LGHNA, CDR2 YSLEER. With 0 bases removed from V and 3 bases from J, the gap between germline ends came to 9 bases. This CDR3 is CASSQEGGYYNEQFF. CDR3 DNA: TGCGCCAGCAGCCAAGAAGGAGGGTACTACAATGAGCAGTTCTTC.

The chain couples TRBV4-3 to TRBJ1-1; D uncertain. Trimming removed 3 bases from V and 1 base from J, with 9 bases in between. The CDR3 covers 14 residues. The germline CDR1 and CDR2 sequences are LGHNA and YSLEER. The CDR3 is CASSHLGSNTEAFF. CDR3 sequence (DNA): TGCGCCAGCAGCCATCTGGGCTCGAACACTGAAGCTTTCTTT.

The chain joins TRBV13 to TRBJ2-3; D uncertain. The germline V and J ends were trimmed by 4 bases and 6 bases, with 17 bases remaining between them. The CDR3 is 15 amino acids. In germline, CDR1 is PRHDT, CDR2 FYEKMQ (reference sequence). DNA for the CDR3: TGTGCCAGCAGCTCGATCTATTCTCTTTCGGATACGCAGTATTTT. Translated: CASSSIYSLSDTQYF.

A few counts support this clone. V gene TRBV18 combines with J gene TRBJ2-7, with 7 nucleotides matching TRBD1. CDR1 is KGHSH and CDR2 is LQKENI in the germline V gene. The trim removed 5 bases at V and 5 bases at J, leaving 6 bases unmatched. CDR3 length equals 13 residues. Here the CDR3 DNA reads TGTGCCAGCTCAGCGAGTCAGGGGGACGAGCAGTACGTC. It yields the protein CASSASQGDEQYV.

This sequence joins TRBV6-5 and TRBJ1-5, with D maybe TRBD1 (6 bases). This CDR3 has 15 amino acids. Trimming took 5 bases from V and 1 from J, leaving 12 bases between them. From germline, CDR1 is MNHEY and CDR2 SVGAGI. CDR3 in amino acids: CASSIQGASNQPQHF. As DNA, the CDR3 is TGTGCCAGCAGTATACAGGGTGCCAGCAATCAGCCCCAGCATTTT.

The chain joins TRBV10-3 to TRBJ1-3; 8 bases are a match to TRBD1. This CDR3 spans 14 amino acids. Germline CDR1 reads ENHRY; CDR2 reads SYGVKD. V gave up 4 bases and J gave up 1 base; unmatched junction bases: 0. This CDR3 reads CAISGTGSGNTIYF. DNA for the CDR3: TGTGCCATCAGTGGGACAGGGTCTGGAAACACCATATATTTT.

The chain recombines TRBV12-3 or TRBV12-4 with TRBJ2-1, with 10 bases identical to TRBD2. With V trimmed by 5 bases and J by 10 bases, 5 bases remained unmatched. The CDR3 totals 13 residues. In DNA form, the CDR3 reads TGTGCCAGCAGTCCTAGCGGGAGTGGAGAGCAGTTCTTC. This encodes CASSPSGSGEQFF.

The chain couples TRBV4-3 to TRBJ1-1, with TRBD1 identical over 7 bases. CDR3 length: 15 residues. The germline V gene has CDR1 LGHNA and CDR2 YSLEER. Losses at the gene ends were 5 bases for V and 0 bases for J; bases not matched to a gene: 6. CDR3 sequence: CASSYRTGMNTEAFF. Here the CDR3 DNA reads TGCGCCAGCAGCTACCGGACAGGAATGAACACTGAAGCTTTCTTT.